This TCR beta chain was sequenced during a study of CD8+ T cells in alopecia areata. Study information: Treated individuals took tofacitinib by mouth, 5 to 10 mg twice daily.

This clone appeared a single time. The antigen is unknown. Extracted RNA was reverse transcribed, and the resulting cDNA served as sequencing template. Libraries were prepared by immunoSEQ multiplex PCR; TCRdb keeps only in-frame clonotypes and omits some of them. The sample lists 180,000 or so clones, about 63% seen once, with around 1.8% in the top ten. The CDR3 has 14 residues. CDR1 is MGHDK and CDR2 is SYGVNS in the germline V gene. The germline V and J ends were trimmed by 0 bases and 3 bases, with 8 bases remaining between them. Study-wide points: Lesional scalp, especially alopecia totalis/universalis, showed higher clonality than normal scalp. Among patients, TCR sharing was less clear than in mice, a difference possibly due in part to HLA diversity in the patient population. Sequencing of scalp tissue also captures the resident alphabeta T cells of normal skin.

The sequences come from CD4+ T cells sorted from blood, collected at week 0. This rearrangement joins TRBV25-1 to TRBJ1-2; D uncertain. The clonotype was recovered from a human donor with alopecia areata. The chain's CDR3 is CASSEYGVDYGYTF. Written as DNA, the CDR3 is TGTGCCAGCAGTGAATACGGAGTTGACTATGGCTACACCTTC.